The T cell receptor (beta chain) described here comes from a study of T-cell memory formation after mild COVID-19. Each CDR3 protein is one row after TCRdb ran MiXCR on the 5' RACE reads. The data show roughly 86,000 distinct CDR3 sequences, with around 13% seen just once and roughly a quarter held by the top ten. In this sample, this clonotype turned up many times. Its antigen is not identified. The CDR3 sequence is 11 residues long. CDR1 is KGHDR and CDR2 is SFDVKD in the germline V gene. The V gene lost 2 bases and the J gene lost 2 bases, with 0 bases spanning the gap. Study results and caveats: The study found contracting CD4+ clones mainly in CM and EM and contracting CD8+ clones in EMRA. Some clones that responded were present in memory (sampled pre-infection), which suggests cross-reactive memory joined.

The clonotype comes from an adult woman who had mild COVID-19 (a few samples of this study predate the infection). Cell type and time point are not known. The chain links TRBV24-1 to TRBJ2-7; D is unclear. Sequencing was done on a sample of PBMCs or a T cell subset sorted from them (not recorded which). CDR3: CATSDSYEQYF. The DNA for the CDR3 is TGTGCCACCAGTGATTCCTACGAGCAGTACTTC.